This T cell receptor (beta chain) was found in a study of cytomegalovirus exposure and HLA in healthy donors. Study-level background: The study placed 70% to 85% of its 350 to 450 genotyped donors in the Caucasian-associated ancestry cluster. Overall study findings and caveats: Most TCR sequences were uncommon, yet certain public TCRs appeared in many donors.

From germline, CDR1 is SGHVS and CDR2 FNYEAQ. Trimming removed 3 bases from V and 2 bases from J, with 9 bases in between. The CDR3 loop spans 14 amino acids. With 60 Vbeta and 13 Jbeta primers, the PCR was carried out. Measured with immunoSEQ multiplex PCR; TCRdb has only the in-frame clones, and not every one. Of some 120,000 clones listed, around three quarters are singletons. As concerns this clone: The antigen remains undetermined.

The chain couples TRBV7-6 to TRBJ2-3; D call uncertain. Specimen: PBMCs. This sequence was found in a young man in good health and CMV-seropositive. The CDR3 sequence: CASSFTVNTDTQYF. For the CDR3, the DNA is TGTGCCAGCAGCTTTACAGTAAACACAGATACGCAGTATTTT.